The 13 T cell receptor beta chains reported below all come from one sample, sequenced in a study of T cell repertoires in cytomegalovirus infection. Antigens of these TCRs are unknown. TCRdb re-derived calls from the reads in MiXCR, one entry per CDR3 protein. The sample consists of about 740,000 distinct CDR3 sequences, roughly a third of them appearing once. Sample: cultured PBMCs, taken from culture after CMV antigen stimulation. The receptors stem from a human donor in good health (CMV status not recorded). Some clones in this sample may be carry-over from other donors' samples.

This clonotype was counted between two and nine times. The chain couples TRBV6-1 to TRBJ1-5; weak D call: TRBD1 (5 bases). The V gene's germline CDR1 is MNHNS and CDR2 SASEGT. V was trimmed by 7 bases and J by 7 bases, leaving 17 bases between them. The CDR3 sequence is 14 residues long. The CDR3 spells CASNQGPGGQPQHF. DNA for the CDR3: TGTGCCAGCAACCAGGGCCCCGGGGGGCAGCCCCAGCATTTT.

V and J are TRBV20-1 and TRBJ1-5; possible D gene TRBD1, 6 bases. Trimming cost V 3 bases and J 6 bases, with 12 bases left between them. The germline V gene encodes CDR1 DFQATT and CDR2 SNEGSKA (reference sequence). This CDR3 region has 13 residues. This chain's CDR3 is CSARQGLGQPQHF. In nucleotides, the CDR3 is TGCAGTGCTAGGCAGGGGTTGGGTCAGCCCCAGCATTTT.

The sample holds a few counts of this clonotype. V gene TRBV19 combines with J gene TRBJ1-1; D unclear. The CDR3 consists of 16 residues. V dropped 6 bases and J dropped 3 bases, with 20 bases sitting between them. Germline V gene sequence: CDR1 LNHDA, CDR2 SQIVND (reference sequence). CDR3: CASRETGLRLDTEAFF. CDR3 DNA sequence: TGTGCCAGTAGAGAGACGGGCCTCCGATTGGACACTGAAGCTTTCTTT.

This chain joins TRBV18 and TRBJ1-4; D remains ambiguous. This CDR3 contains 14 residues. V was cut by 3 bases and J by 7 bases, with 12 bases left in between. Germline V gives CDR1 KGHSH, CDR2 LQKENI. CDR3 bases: TGTGCCAGCTCACCTGCTATAGCCCTTGAAAAACTGTTTTTT. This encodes CASSPAIALEKLFF.

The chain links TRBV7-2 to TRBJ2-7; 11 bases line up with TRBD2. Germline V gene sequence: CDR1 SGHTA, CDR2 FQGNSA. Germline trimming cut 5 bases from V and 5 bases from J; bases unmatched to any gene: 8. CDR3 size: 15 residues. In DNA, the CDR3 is TGTGCCAGCAGCCTAGTAGCGGGGGGGCGTAACGAGCAGTACTTC. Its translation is CASSLVAGGRNEQYF.

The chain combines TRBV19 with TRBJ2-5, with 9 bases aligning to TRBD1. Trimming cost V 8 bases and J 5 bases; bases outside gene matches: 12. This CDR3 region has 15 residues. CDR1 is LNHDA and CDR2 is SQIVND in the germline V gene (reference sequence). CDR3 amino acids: CASGTTGGRRETQYF. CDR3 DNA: TGTGCCAGTGGGACGACAGGGGGGAGACGGGAGACCCAGTACTTC.

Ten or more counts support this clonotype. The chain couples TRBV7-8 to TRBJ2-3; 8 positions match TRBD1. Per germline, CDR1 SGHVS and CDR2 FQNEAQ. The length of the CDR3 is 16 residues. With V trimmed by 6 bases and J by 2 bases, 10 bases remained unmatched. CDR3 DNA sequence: TGTGCCAGCAGGATACAGGGGGGCCTATCCACAGATACGCAGTATTTT. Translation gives CASRIQGGLSTDTQYF.

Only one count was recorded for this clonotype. CDR3 residues: CASRKQGAVYEQYF. The CDR3 nucleotides read TGTGCCAGCAGAAAACAGGGGGCGGTGTACGAGCAGTACTTC. V gene TRBV2 combines with J gene TRBJ2-7; 9 bases line up with TRBD1. Germline lookup yields CDR1 SNHLY and CDR2 FYNNEI. Losses at the gene ends were 6 bases for V and 4 bases for J; bases not matched to a gene: 7. The CDR3 sequence is 14 residues long.

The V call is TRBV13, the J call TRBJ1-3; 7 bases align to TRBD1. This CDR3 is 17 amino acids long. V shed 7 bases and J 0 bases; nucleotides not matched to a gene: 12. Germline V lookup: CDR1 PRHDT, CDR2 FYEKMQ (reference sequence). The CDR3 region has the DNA TGTGCCAGCAACGGGCCACAGGGGAAGCCCTCTGGAAACACCATATATTTT. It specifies CASNGPQGKPSGNTIYF.

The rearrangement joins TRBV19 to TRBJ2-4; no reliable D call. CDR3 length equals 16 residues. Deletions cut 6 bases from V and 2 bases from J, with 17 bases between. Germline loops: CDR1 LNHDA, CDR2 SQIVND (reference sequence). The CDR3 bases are TGTGCCAGTAGGCCTGGGCGCGGTCTATCCAAAAACATTCAGTACTTC. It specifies CASRPGRGLSKNIQYF.

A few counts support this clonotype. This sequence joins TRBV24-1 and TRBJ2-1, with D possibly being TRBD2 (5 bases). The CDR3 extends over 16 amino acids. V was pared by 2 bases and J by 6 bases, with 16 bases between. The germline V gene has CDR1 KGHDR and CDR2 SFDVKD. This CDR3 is CATSDYGETRRNEQFF. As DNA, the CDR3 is TGTGCCACCAGTGATTACGGGGAAACGAGGCGCAATGAGCAGTTCTTC.

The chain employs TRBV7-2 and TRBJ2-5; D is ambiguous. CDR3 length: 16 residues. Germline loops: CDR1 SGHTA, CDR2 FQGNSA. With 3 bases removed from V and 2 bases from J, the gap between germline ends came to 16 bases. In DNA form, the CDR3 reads TGTGCCAGCAGCTTTGTTGGGCCACCCCCTCAAGAGACCCAGTACTTC. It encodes CASSFVGPPPQETQYF.

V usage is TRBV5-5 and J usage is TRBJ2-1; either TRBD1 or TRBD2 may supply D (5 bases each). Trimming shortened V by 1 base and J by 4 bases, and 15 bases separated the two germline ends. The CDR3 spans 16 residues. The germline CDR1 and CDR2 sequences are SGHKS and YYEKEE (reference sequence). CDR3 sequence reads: CASSLRGDRAYNEQFF. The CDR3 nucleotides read TGTGCCAGCAGCTTGAGAGGGGATAGGGCATACAATGAGCAGTTCTTC.